Below, 27 T cell receptor beta chains from the same sample are listed, as sequenced in a study of T cells in Graves' hyperthyroidism and ophthalmopathy. TCR beta CDR3 sequences were amplified from RNA transcripts. HTBI primers were the set used in a first-round RT-PCR of the TCR CDR3. In TCRdb, the multiplex PCR reads were re-called with MiXCR into one record per CDR3 protein. The sample records approximately 300,000 distinct CDR3 sequences, roughly 15% being singletons. The sequenced sample was blood. These receptors were collected from a man under 40 with Graves' hyperthyroidism.

A few counts support this clonotype. The chain uses TRBV27 and TRBJ2-7; D gene unclear. V lost 0 bases, J lost 6 bases, and 9 bases lay in between. Germline lookup yields CDR1 MNHEY and CDR2 SMNVEV (reference sequence). The length of the CDR3 is 13 residues. The DNA for the CDR3 is TGTGCCAGCAGTTTATCAAGGGTTCGCGAGCAGTACTTC. It yields the protein CASSLSRVREQYF.

This clonotype was counted at least ten times. V usage is TRBV20-1 and J usage is TRBJ2-7; TRBD1 aligns across 8 bases. Germline trimming cut 6 bases from V and 2 bases from J; bases unmatched to any gene: 12. This CDR3 contains 15 residues. Looked up from germline, CDR1 is DFQATT and CDR2 is SNEGSKA (reference sequence). The CDR3 DNA follows: TGCAGTGCCTCACAGGGGGGAGGTAGCGCCTACGAGCAGTACTTC. Residues: CSASQGGGSAYEQYF.

This clonotype came up once. The rearrangement links TRBV7-2 to TRBJ1-2; D is perhaps TRBD1 (6 bases). The germline V gene encodes CDR1 SGHTA and CDR2 FQGNSA. The length of the CDR3 is 15 residues. Trimming stripped 5 bases from V and 4 bases from J, with 17 bases between. This CDR3 is CASSRGGADVYGYTF. In DNA form, the CDR3 reads TGTGCCAGCAGCAGGGGGGGGGCCGACGTCTATGGCTACACCTTC. Filled out from reference TRBV7-2 and TRBJ1-2, the complete variable domain reads GAGVSQSPSNKVTEKGKDVELRCDPISGHTALYWYRQSLGQGLEFLIYFQGNSAPDKSGLPSDRFSAERTGGSVSTLTIQRTQQEDSAVYLCASSRGGADVYGYTFGSGTRLTVV.

This clonotype appeared a few times. The gene calls are TRBV30 and TRBJ2-7; 8 nucleotides agree with TRBD2. From germline, CDR1 is GTSNPN and CDR2 SVGIG (reference sequence). The CDR3 totals 15 residues. V lost 2 bases and J lost 4; bases outside the gene matches: 10. The CDR3 DNA reads TGTGCCTGGAGTCCTGGCGGGAGGAGATCATACGAGCAGTACTTC. Translation gives CAWSPGGRRSYEQYF.

The rearrangement links TRBV4-1 to TRBJ2-7; 7 bases match TRBD1. Germline lookup yields CDR1 MGHRA and CDR2 YSYEKL. V lost 4 bases, J lost 5 bases, and 11 bases stayed unmatched. There are 15 residues in the CDR3. Written as DNA, the CDR3 is TGCGCCAGCAGCCTTTTGAGACAGGGACCCCACGAGCAGTACTTC. Encoded protein: CASSLLRQGPHEQYF.

This chain uses TRBV29-1 with TRBJ2-1, with a weak D call TRBD1 (5 bases). The CDR3 runs to 14 residues. The germline V gene has CDR1 SQVTM and CDR2 ANQGSEA. The V and J ends lost 2 bases and 8 bases respectively, with 16 bases between them. The CDR3 region has the DNA TGCAGCGTTGAAACAGGATCAGGTGGAGATGAGCAGTTCTTC. Its protein is CSVETGSGGDEQFF.

This rearrangement joins TRBV12-5 to TRBJ2-3, with TRBD1 identical over 7 bases. The CDR3 contains 16 residues. The germline gives CDR1 LGHNT, CDR2 FRNRAP. The V and J ends lost 5 bases and 2 bases, in that order; junction bases with no gene match: 10. CDR3: CASGPGTQGYTDTQYF. For the CDR3, the DNA is TGTGCTAGTGGTCCGGGGACACAGGGGTACACAGATACGCAGTATTTT.

This clonotype was detected many times. The chain carries TRBV12-5 and TRBJ2-2, with 9 positions matching TRBD1. This CDR3 contains 15 residues. Per germline, CDR1 LGHNT and CDR2 FRNRAP. V dropped 3 bases and J dropped 3; count of bases not matched to a gene: 2. The CDR3 loop is CASGLRTGDTGELFF. The CDR3 DNA reads as TGTGCTAGTGGTTTACGGACAGGGGACACCGGGGAGCTGTTTTTT.

This sequence joins TRBV6-5 and TRBJ2-7; D uncertain. The CDR3 length is 13 residues. Germline V gives CDR1 MNHEY, CDR2 SVGAGI. The V end was cut by 1 base, the J end by 4 bases, with 8 bases between. CDR3 coding DNA: TGTGCCAGCAGTTACTTGACGGATTACGAGCAGTACTTC. It codes for CASSYLTDYEQYF.

The CDR3 DNA reads as TGTGCCAGCAGCTTTAGTCGGGGGCCGGCGTTCTTC. This codes for CASSFSRGPAFF. J is TRBJ2-1 and V is TRBV7-9; D tentatively reads TRBD1 or TRBD2 (6 bases each). The CDR3 has 12 amino acids. CDR1 and CDR2 from the germline V gene are SEHNR and FQNEAQ (reference sequence). Trimming took off 3 bases at V and 15 bases at J, with 15 bases between the two ends.

This clonotype was found a few times. The chain employs TRBV24-1 and TRBJ2-2; TRBD2 is a possible D gene (5 bases). V lost 1 base to trimming and J lost 5 bases, with 16 bases between them. CDR3 length: 17 residues. Germline CDR1 reads KGHDR; CDR2 reads SFDVKD. CDR3 sequence reads: CATSDFPTRESTGELFF. The CDR3 DNA reads TGTGCCACCAGTGATTTCCCTACTAGAGAGAGTACCGGGGAGCTGTTTTTT.

This clonotype was seen many times. The chain is built from TRBV30 and TRBJ2-1, with D possibly matching TRBD2 (7 bases). The CDR3 has 17 amino acids. The V gene lost 3 bases and the J gene lost 5 bases, with 23 bases spanning the gap. CDR1 is GTSNPN and CDR2 is SVGIG in the germline V gene (reference sequence). Written as DNA, the CDR3 is TGTGCCTGGAGGAGGCAGGGGACTAACCCTCGGGACAATGAGCAGTTCTTC. Translation: CAWRRQGTNPRDNEQFF. Looking up the rest from reference TRBV30 and TRBJ2-1 gives the full variable domain: SQTIHQWPATLVQPVGSPLSLECTVEGTSNPNLYWYRQAAGRGLQLLFYSVGIGQISSEVPQNLSASRPQDRQFILSSKKLLLSDSGFYLCAWRRQGTNPRDNEQFFGPGTRLTVL.

This clonotype came up many times. This chain connects TRBV5-1 to TRBJ1-1, with D tentatively TRBD1 (6 bases). CDR1 and CDR2 from the germline V gene are SGHRS and YFSETQ. This CDR3 region has 14 residues. Trimming removed 1 base at V and 6 bases at J, with 13 bases between. The DNA for the CDR3 is TGCGCCAGCAGCTTGACAGGGATGGGACCTGAAGCTTTCTTT. This gives the protein CASSLTGMGPEAFF.

This clonotype was recorded many times. This sequence joins TRBV7-8 and TRBJ2-5; 9 nucleotides align to TRBD1. Germline V gives CDR1 SGHVS, CDR2 FQNEAQ. The CDR3 loop spans 14 amino acids. V shed 5 bases and J 7 bases; nucleotides not matched to a gene: 8. The CDR3 here is CASSPSRQGGTQYF. Written as DNA, the CDR3 is TGTGCCAGCAGCCCCTCCCGACAGGGGGGGACCCAGTACTTC.

The rearrangement uses TRBV7-8 and TRBJ2-4, with D possibly matching TRBD1 (6 bases). This CDR3 spans 16 amino acids. Germline loops: CDR1 SGHVS, CDR2 FQNEAQ. V was cut by 4 bases and J by 4 bases, with 17 bases left in between. CDR3 sequence reads: CASSSQGLPPKNIQYF. The CDR3 DNA follows: TGTGCCAGCAGCTCACAGGGTTTGCCCCCTAAAAACATTCAGTACTTC.

The rearrangement links TRBV5-6 to TRBJ1-4; D is uncertain. Germline assignment: CDR1 SGHDT and CDR2 YYEEEE. The length of the CDR3 is 15 residues. The V end lost 4 bases, the J end lost 5 bases, and 15 bases lay between the germline ends. CDR3 sequence reads: CASSLTTISNEKLFF. Written as DNA, the CDR3 is TGTGCCAGCAGCCTGACAACAATTTCAAATGAAAAACTGTTTTTT.

This clonotype has ten or more counts. The chain uses TRBV7-8 and TRBJ2-2; either TRBD1 or TRBD2 may supply D (5 bases each). Germline assignment: CDR1 SGHVS and CDR2 FQNEAQ. Trimming removed 5 bases from V and 1 base from J, with 14 bases in between. The CDR3 totals 16 residues. Written as DNA, the CDR3 is TGTGCCAGCAGCCCGTTGGGGACCCTGAACACCGGGGAGCTGTTTTTT. Amino acids: CASSPLGTLNTGELFF.

J is TRBJ2-2 and V is TRBV5-4, with D possibly matching TRBD1 (5 bases). V lost 0 bases and J lost 6, with 9 bases in between. This CDR3 is 14 amino acids long. CDR1 and CDR2 from the germline V gene are SGHNT and YYREEE (reference sequence). In DNA, the CDR3 is TGTGCCAGCAGCTTGGCCGTCAGGGCCGGGGAGCTGTTTTTT. It yields the protein CASSLAVRAGELFF.

The chain recombines TRBV7-6 with TRBJ2-5; D not resolved. V lost 5 bases to trimming and J lost 3 bases, with 19 bases between them. The CDR3 length is 16 residues. From germline, CDR1 is SGHVS and CDR2 FNYEAQ. The CDR3 bases are TGTGCCAGCAGCCCGACTGGGCGGCACCTCAAAGAGACCCAGTACTTC. The encoded protein is CASSPTGRHLKETQYF.

This clonotype has at least ten counts. This chain uses TRBV6-6 with TRBJ2-7, with 9 bases fitting TRBD1. This CDR3 spans 17 amino acids. Germline trimming cut 1 base from V and 0 bases from J; bases unmatched to any gene: 7. The V gene's germline CDR1 is MNHNY and CDR2 SVGAGI (reference sequence). The CDR3 DNA sequence: TGTGCCAGCAGTTACTTGGGACCGGGACAGGGCTCCTACGAGCAGTACTTC. Amino acids: CASSYLGPGQGSYEQYF.

This chain connects TRBV7-8 to TRBJ2-1, with 15 positions matching TRBD2. Germline V gene data show CDR1 as SGHVS and CDR2 as FQNEAQ. The V and J ends lost 5 bases and 10 bases, in that order; junction bases with no gene match: 6. The CDR3 length is 15 residues. The CDR3, as DNA: TGTGCCAGCAGCCAGGGACTAGCGGGAGGTGGGGAGCAGTTCTTC. The encoded protein is CASSQGLAGGGEQFF. The full variable domain, in which reference TRBV7-8 and TRBJ2-1 provide the parts outside the CDR3, is GAGVSQSPRYKVAKRGQDVALRCDPISGHVSLFWYQQALGQGPEFLTYFQNEAQLDKSGLPSDRFFAERPEGSVSTLKIQRTQQEDSAVYLCASSQGLAGGGEQFFGPGTRLTVL.

The chain recombines TRBV6-1 with TRBJ2-1; TRBD2 matches 10 bases. The CDR3 has 14 amino acids. After removal of 7 bases from V and 4 bases from J, the junction contained 4 bases not matched to a gene. Germline CDR1 MNHNS, CDR2 SASEGT. The DNA of the CDR3 is TGTGCCAGCACTCCGGGACTAGCGTACAATGAGCAGTTCTTC. Translation: CASTPGLAYNEQFF.

As for this clonotype: A junction boundary mismatches the germline segment, possibly from a read error. This rearrangement joins TRBV10-2 to TRBJ1-5; no clear D. This CDR3 is built from 12 residues. The germline CDR1 and CDR2 sequences are WSHSY and SAAADI. The CDR3 reads CASRSPDQAQHF. DNA of the CDR3: TGCGCCAGCCGGTCCCCCGATCAGGCCCAGCATTTT.

This clonotype was counted a few times. The rearrangement uses TRBV6-1 and TRBJ1-2, with 7 bases aligning to TRBD1. The CDR3 has 13 amino acids. Trimming cost V 10 bases and J 8 bases; bases outside gene matches: 13. CDR1 MNHNS and CDR2 SASEGT come from the germline V gene. The CDR3: CATRWGQLGGYTF. Here the CDR3 DNA reads TGTGCCACCCGGTGGGGACAGTTGGGAGGCTACACCTTC.

This clonotype appeared many times. The rearrangement joins TRBV2 to TRBJ2-5; D is perhaps TRBD1 or TRBD2 (5 bases each). The V gene lost 2 bases and the J gene lost 13 bases, with 17 bases spanning the gap. Germline V CDR1 and CDR2: SNHLY, FYNNEI. There are 13 residues in the CDR3. The CDR3 DNA reads as TGTGCCAGCAGTGAATACGGGACCCGACGATGGTACTTC. As protein: CASSEYGTRRWYF.

This clonotype was detected only a few times. This rearrangement joins TRBV7-3 to TRBJ2-1; TRBD2 matches at 13 bases. Germline loops: CDR1 SGHTA, CDR2 FQGTGA. The CDR3 runs to 18 residues. V lost 3 bases and J lost 9; bases outside the gene matches: 14. CDR3 protein: CASSFSDMLTSGRFEQFF. CDR3 bases: TGTGCCAGCAGCTTTAGTGATATGTTGACTAGCGGGAGGTTTGAGCAGTTCTTC.

This clonotype was recorded at least ten times. The V gene is TRBV6-1, the J gene TRBJ2-3; 11 bases agree with TRBD2. Germline V gene sequence: CDR1 MNHNS, CDR2 SASEGT. The CDR3 runs to 16 residues. With 5 bases clipped from V and 5 bases from J, the junction kept 9 bases outside the gene matches. CDR3 residues: CASSRLAGTPGDTQYF. CDR3 in DNA: TGTGCCAGCAGTCGACTAGCGGGAACCCCGGGAGATACGCAGTATTTT.